The clone carrying this TCR beta chain was observed a few times. TCRdb independently ran MiXCR on the RACE reads; one entry per CDR3 protein. The sample has 49,000 or so distinct CDR3 sequences; almost 4.5% are singletons. Sample time point: healthy volunteer bleed at 2 weeks. Before extraction, the whole blood was not fractionated, and total RNA was taken from it. This sample is part of a study of human T cells and chemical hapten exposure. Germline trimming cut 4 bases from V and 7 bases from J; bases unmatched to any gene: 9. This CDR3 comprises 13 residues. Germline-derived CDR1 and CDR2 are DFQATT and SNEGSKA (reference sequence).

The TCR was taken from a human donor in good health. Some clones in this sample may be carry-over from other donors' samples. The J gene is TRBJ2-7, the V gene TRBV20-1, with 8 positions matching TRBD2. Sequencing used whole blood. CDR3 DNA: TGCAGTGCTAAGAGAGCGGGAGCGGGGGAGCAGTACTTC. This sequence encodes CSAKRAGAGEQYF.